Below are 25 T cell receptor beta chains sequenced from a single sample in a study of T cells in localized non-small cell lung cancer. Profiled with immunoSEQ multiplex PCR; TCRdb holds only in-frame clones, not every one. The data show fewer than 30,000 clones, 90% seen once. The source material was peripheral blood, sampled before any cancer treatment. The receptors were gathered from a woman aged 40 to 75 with stage I lung adenocarcinoma.

V and J are TRBV10-2 and TRBJ2-5; 7 nucleotides agree with TRBD1. With 5 bases clipped from V and 2 bases from J, the junction kept 5 bases outside the gene matches. The CDR3 runs to 14 residues. The V gene's germline CDR1 is WSHSY and CDR2 SAAADI. The DNA for the CDR3 is TGCGCCAGCAGTCACGGGACAGCGCAAGAGACCCAGTACTTC. It translates to CASSHGTAQETQYF.

The J gene is TRBJ1-1, the V gene TRBV30, with D unclear. V lost 5 bases, J lost 4 bases, and 11 bases lay in between. CDR3 length equals 12 residues. CDR1 is GTSNPN and CDR2 is SVGIG in the germline V gene (reference sequence). The CDR3 spells CAWAPGVTEAFF. The CDR3 DNA follows: TGTGCCTGGGCACCTGGGGTCACTGAAGCTTTCTTT.

This clone showed up just once. The chain is built from TRBV7-2 and TRBJ2-5; 7 positions match TRBD1. This CDR3 comprises 16 residues. Looked up from germline, CDR1 is SGHTA and CDR2 is FQGNSA. The ends lost 5 bases at V and 3 bases at J; junction bases unmatched: 12. The CDR3 region has the DNA TGTGCCAGCAGCCCCTCAGGGGGAGCCTGGGAAGAGACCCAGTACTTC. Translating gives CASSPSGGAWEETQYF.

There are a few counts of this clone. V is TRBV30 and J is TRBJ2-7, with D uncertain. V was clipped by 1 base and J by 2 bases, with 6 bases between them. CDR3 length equals 12 residues. Germline V lookup: CDR1 GTSNPN, CDR2 SVGIG (reference sequence). CDR3 protein: CAWSAGPYEQYF. The DNA for the CDR3 is TGTGCCTGGAGTGCAGGACCCTACGAGCAGTACTTC.

The chain couples TRBV28 to TRBJ2-6, with TRBD2 matching 12 bases. V shed 5 bases, J shed 0 bases, and the junction held 5 bases outside the gene matches. The CDR3 has 18 amino acids. Germline CDR1 MDHEN, CDR2 SYDVKM. The CDR3 here is CASSTGLAGSSGANVLTF. The CDR3 nucleotides read TGTGCCAGCAGTACCGGACTAGCGGGGAGCTCTGGGGCCAACGTCCTGACTTTC.

The chain recombines TRBV5-1 with TRBJ2-7, with a possible D match to TRBD2 (5 bases). CDR3 length equals 15 residues. V lost 0 bases and J 2 bases, leaving 12 bases between the germline ends. Per the germline V gene, CDR1 is SGHRS and CDR2 is YFSETQ. The CDR3 DNA sequence: TGCGCCAGCAGCTTGGGACCGATCGGGACCTACGAGCAGTACTTC. This sequence encodes CASSLGPIGTYEQYF.

The CDR3 bases are TGCGCCAGCAGCCGACGGTACGGGACAGGAACAGCCGGGGAGCTGTTTTTT. Its protein product is CASSRRYGTGTAGELFF. This sequence joins TRBV4-3 and TRBJ2-2, with 8 bases aligning to TRBD1. V was clipped by 4 bases and J by 6 bases; unmatched bases: 13. CDR3 length: 17 amino acids. The germline V gene encodes CDR1 LGHNA and CDR2 YSLEER.

The chain carries TRBV10-3 and TRBJ1-2; no firm D call. The V and J ends lost 6 bases and 8 bases respectively, with 10 bases between them. The CDR3 runs to 11 residues. Germline V lookup: CDR1 ENHRY, CDR2 SYGVKD. The CDR3 DNA follows: TGTGCCATCAGCATAAACGGAGGCTACACCTTC. It specifies CAISINGGYTF.

This chain connects TRBV18 to TRBJ2-5, with D tentatively TRBD1 (5 bases). Trimming took off 2 bases at V and 4 bases at J, with 11 bases between the two ends. CDR3 size: 14 residues. Germline loops: CDR1 KGHSH, CDR2 LQKENI. Here the CDR3 reads CASSPNPGPETQYF. CDR3 in DNA: TGTGCCAGCTCACCAAACCCAGGGCCAGAGACCCAGTACTTC.

The CDR3 DNA reads as TGTGCCAGTAGTAGAGGTGGGGACTACTCCTACGAGCAGTACTTC. This codes for CASSRGGDYSYEQYF. This chain joins TRBV19 and TRBJ2-7; the match to TRBD2 covers 7 bases. Unmatched junction bases numbered 6, after V lost 4 bases and J lost 0 bases. CDR1 LNHDA and CDR2 SQIVND come from the germline V gene (reference sequence). This CDR3 comprises 15 residues.

The rearrangement links TRBV27 to TRBJ2-1; D is possibly TRBD1 (6 bases). CDR3 length equals 16 residues. V lost 5 bases and J 5 bases, leaving 19 bases between the germline ends. Germline loops: CDR1 MNHEY, CDR2 SMNVEV (reference sequence). In DNA, the CDR3 is TGTGCCAGCAGTCTCAGGGGCCCCCAGCTTGACAATGAGCAGTTCTTC. It yields the protein CASSLRGPQLDNEQFF.

V usage is TRBV18 and J usage is TRBJ1-6, with D perhaps TRBD1 (5 bases). The CDR3 runs 15 residues. Between the trimmed V and J ends, which lost 3 bases and 9 bases, there was a span of 15 bases. Germline-derived CDR1 and CDR2 are KGHSH and LQKENI. CDR3 in DNA: TGTGCCAGCTCACCGGGTCTGGGGGATAGTTCACCCCTCCACTTT. This gives the protein CASSPGLGDSSPLHF.

The J gene is TRBJ1-4, the V gene TRBV28, with TRBD1 identical over 8 bases. The ends lost 5 bases at V and 8 bases at J; junction bases unmatched: 7. The CDR3 has 14 residues. Per the germline V gene, CDR1 is MDHEN and CDR2 is SYDVKM. In DNA, the CDR3 is TGTGCCAGCAGTATTCGACAGGGGCTGGAAAAACTGTTTTTT. Protein: CASSIRQGLEKLFF.

This clone was recorded only once. This sequence joins TRBV12-5 and TRBJ1-2; a possible D gene is TRBD1 (6 bases). Germline V gene data show CDR1 as LGHNT and CDR2 as FRNRAP. V dropped 4 bases and J dropped 1 base, with 13 bases sitting between them. This CDR3 has 15 amino acids. CDR3 in DNA: TGTGCTAGTGGTTCCCCCGACAGGCTTAACTATGGCTACACCTTC. The encoded protein is CASGSPDRLNYGYTF.

The rearrangement joins TRBV5-1 to TRBJ1-3; D might be TRBD1 (6 bases). Between the trimmed V and J ends, which lost 0 bases and 1 base, there was a span of 8 bases. The CDR3 spans 15 residues. Germline assignment: CDR1 SGHRS and CDR2 YFSETQ. The CDR3 protein is CASSLEGGSGNTIYF. The CDR3 DNA reads as TGCGCCAGCAGCTTGGAGGGGGGTTCTGGAAACACCATATATTTT.

This chain connects TRBV11-2 to TRBJ2-1, with D possibly TRBD2 on 6 matching bases. Trimming left V 1 base short and J 1 base short, with 14 bases between. CDR3 length equals 17 residues. Germline assignment: CDR1 SGHAT and CDR2 FQNNGV. CDR3 nucleotides: TGTGCCAGCAGCTTAGCTCGGCTAGCGAAATCCTACAATGAGCAGTTCTTC. Its protein product is CASSLARLAKSYNEQFF.

The rearrangement uses TRBV6-5 and TRBJ2-7; TRBD1 agrees at 8 bases. The CDR3 extends over 13 amino acids. Per germline, CDR1 MNHEY and CDR2 SVGAGI. Trimming removed 5 bases from V and 7 bases from J; junction bases left unmatched: 7. The CDR3 loop reads CASSGQGALEQYF. As DNA, the CDR3 is TGTGCCAGCAGTGGACAGGGCGCCCTGGAGCAGTACTTC.

The rearrangement uses TRBV2 and TRBJ2-1; tentatively, D is TRBD2 (7 bases). There are 14 residues in the CDR3. Trimming shortened V by 4 bases and J by 4 bases, and 11 bases separated the two germline ends. Germline-derived CDR1 and CDR2 are SNHLY and FYNNEI. Here the CDR3 reads CASSGGGQYNEQFF. CDR3 coding DNA: TGTGCCAGCAGTGGGGGGGGACAATACAATGAGCAGTTCTTC.

This rearrangement joins TRBV15 to TRBJ2-5, with TRBD1 matching over 10 bases. The junction had 3 bases not matched to a gene; V was cut back by 4 bases and J by 4 bases. Germline values: CDR1 LNHNV, CDR2 YYDKDF (reference sequence). The CDR3 contains 14 residues. CDR3 sequence reads: CATSIDRGRETQYF. CDR3 nucleotides: TGTGCCACCAGCATCGACAGGGGGCGAGAGACCCAGTACTTC.

This clone was counted a single time. The J gene is TRBJ2-3, the V gene TRBV4-3; 7 bases match TRBD2. Losses at the gene ends were 1 base for V and 6 bases for J; bases not matched to a gene: 10. The CDR3 runs 16 residues. Germline-derived CDR1 and CDR2 are LGHNA and YSLEER. CDR3 nucleotide sequence: TGCGCCAGCAGCCAAGCCAGCGGGGTGTGGTTGGATACGCAGTATTTT. It yields the protein CASSQASGVWLDTQYF.

The genes are TRBV27 and TRBJ1-6; D is possibly TRBD1 (5 bases). The CDR3 has 14 residues. V was cut by 5 bases and J by 6 bases, with 11 bases left in between. Germline-derived CDR1 and CDR2 are MNHEY and SMNVEV (reference sequence). CDR3 sequence reads: CASSVPGRNSPLHF. The CDR3 coding sequence is TGTGCCAGCAGTGTTCCAGGGCGTAATTCACCCCTCCACTTT.

The chain joins TRBV7-2 to TRBJ1-1, with a weak D call TRBD1 (5 bases). The CDR3 length is 15 residues. V lost 6 bases to trimming and J lost 4 bases, with 18 bases between them. From germline, CDR1 is SGHTA and CDR2 FQGNSA. For the CDR3, the DNA is TGTGCCAGCAGTCGAGACGGGGCAGAGAGCACTGAAGCTTTCTTT. Its translation is CASSRDGAESTEAFF.

Points on this clone: The junction and the germline gene differ at one end; a read error may be behind it. V usage is TRBV7-2 and J usage is TRBJ1-2; 12 bases align to TRBD1. Germline CDR1 and CDR2: SGHTA and FQGNSA. This CDR3 region has 16 residues. The CDR3 here is CANSLGTGGADLGYTF. The CDR3 region has the DNA TGTGCCAACAGCTTGGGGACAGGGGGCGCGGATCTAGGCTACACCTTC.

The CDR3 coding sequence is TGTGCCAGCAGCTTAGCGCGCAGGGATGGAGAAAAACTGTTTTTT. It yields the protein CASSLARRDGEKLFF. The chain employs TRBV7-9 and TRBJ1-4; tentative D call: TRBD1 (5 bases). Trimming pared 0 bases from V and 8 bases from J, leaving 13 bases between. CDR3 size: 15 residues. Germline V gene data show CDR1 as SEHNR and CDR2 as FQNEAQ (reference sequence).

The rearrangement joins TRBV7-9 to TRBJ2-5; D may be TRBD2 (6 bases). The CDR3 runs 14 residues. The V end was cut by 5 bases, the J end by 1 base, with 11 bases between. The germline V gene has CDR1 SEHNR and CDR2 FQNEAQ (reference sequence). The CDR3 spells CASSQRDFQETQYF. The CDR3, as DNA: TGTGCCAGCAGCCAACGGGACTTCCAAGAGACCCAGTACTTC.